This T cell receptor (beta chain) was sequenced for a study of CD8 T cells in ankylosing spondylitis. TCRdb reanalysed the 5' RACE reads using MiXCR and keeps one entry per CDR3 protein. The sample shows about 540,000 distinct CDR3 sequences, about 13% of them seen only once. CDR1 is SGHNT, CDR2 YYREEE, per germline (reference sequence). V shed 0 bases, J shed 15 bases, and the junction held 4 bases outside the gene matches. This CDR3 has 13 amino acids. Study-wide points: In ankylosing spondylitis blood, a motif of roughly eight highly homologous TCR beta variants appeared characteristic.

This clonotype was seen at least ten times. The antigen is unknown. Sequenced input: blood, either unsorted or a sorted T cell fraction (not recorded which). V and J are TRBV5-4 and TRBJ2-1, with 12 bases aligning to TRBD2. This clonotype originated in a male donor with ankylosing spondylitis. The CDR3 here is CASSLGLAGVRFF. CDR3 bases: TGTGCCAGCAGCTTGGGACTAGCGGGAGTGAGGTTCTTC.